This is a list of T cell receptor beta chains from one sample in a study of blood T cell repertoires in COVID-19. The data were produced by immunoSEQ multiplex PCR, yet TCRdb's version contains in-frame clones alone and is incomplete. The data show around 200,000 clones, 84% seen once. Source material: peripheral blood. These receptors were taken from a man over 45 with active or convalescent COVID-19. The CDR3 runs from the conserved cysteine through the conserved F or W. A D gene is named only where the DNA matches it firmly. Clone size is not always given. Where it is, it says once, few, many or a class for expanded clones.

J | length | V | D | size | DNA | CDR3
TRBJ2-7 | 15 | TRBV7-2 | TRBD2 | - | TGTGCCAGCAGCTTAGCGGCTAGCGGGGGGGAAGAGCAGTACTTC | CASSLAASGGEEQYF
TRBJ1-4 | 14 | TRBV14 | TRBD1 | once | TGTGCCAGCAGCCGCCGGGACAGTAATGAAAAACTGTTTTTT | CASSRRDSNEKLFF
TRBJ2-7 | 14 | TRBV6-5 | - | once | TGTGCCAGCCGACGGAAGGGGAAGTCCTACGAGCAGTACTTC | CASRRKGKSYEQYF
TRBJ2-3 | 12 | TRBV19 | - | once | TGTGCCAGTAGTTCGGGTCGGGATACGCAGTATTTT | CASSSGRDTQYF
TRBJ2-1 | 17 | TRBV18 | TRBD1 | - | TGTGCCAGCTCACCACGGGGACAGGGGTTACAAAGAAATGAGCAGTTCTTC | CASSPRGQGLQRNEQFF
TRBJ1-1 | 14 | TRBV5-6 | - | - | TGTGCCAGCAGCCCCAGGGGCATGAACACTGAAGCTTTCTTT | CASSPRGMNTEAFF
TRBJ1-6 | 14 | TRBV7-2 | TRBD1 | - | TGTGCCAGCACCATCGGACAGGTTTATTCACCCCTCCACTTT | CASTIGQVYSPLHF
TRBJ1-1 | 15 | TRBV5-1 | TRBD1 | - | TGCGCCAGCAGCCCGCTGACAGGGAAGAACACTGAAGCTTTCTTT | CASSPLTGKNTEAFF
TRBJ2-7 | 14 | TRBV6-5 | - | - | TGTGCCAGCAGTTATCACGACAGTTCCTACGAGCAGTACTTC | CASSYHDSSYEQYF
TRBJ2-3 | 15 | TRBV5-5 | - | - | TGTGCCAGCAGCTTCGGTACGATGGAGGGAGATACGCAGTATTTT | CASSFGTMEGDTQYF
TRBJ2-3 | 13 | TRBV19 | - | - | TGTGCCAGTAGTAACAGGGTTACAGATACGCAGTATTTT | CASSNRVTDTQYF
TRBJ1-5 | 15 | TRBV5-8 | TRBD1 | once | TGTGCCAGCAGATATCGGACAGGGAGCAATCAGCCCCAGCATTTT | CASRYRTGSNQPQHF
TRBJ1-1 | 16 | TRBV7-2 | TRBD1 | - | TGTGCCAGCAGCTCGGTAAAGGGACAGGGGGAAGCTGAAGCTTTCTTT | CASSSVKGQGEAEAFF
TRBJ2-3 | 23 | TRBV10-3 | TRBD1 | once | TGTGCCATCAGTGGCCCCGGACAGGGGGCGGATGGAGCCATCCATACTAGCACAGATACGCAGTATTTT | CAISGPGQGADGAIHTSTDTQYF
TRBJ2-1 | 15 | TRBV11-3 | TRBD1 | - | TGTGCCAGCAGCTCAGATTCGGGGACAGGGAGTGAGCAGTTCTTC | CASSSDSGTGSEQFF
TRBJ1-6 | 14 | TRBV6-5 | - | once | TGTGCCAGCAGACCGACAGGCTTGGGGTCACCCCTCCACTTT | CASRPTGLGSPLHF
TRBJ1-1 | 14 | TRBV7-2 | - | - | TGTGCCAGCAGCTTAGTGGGACAGAACACTGAAGCTTTCTTT | CASSLVGQNTEAFF
TRBJ2-2 | 13 | TRBV7-9 | TRBD1 | - | TGTGCCAGCAGCGAACAGGGGGCCGGGGAGCTGTTTTTT | CASSEQGAGELFF
TRBJ2-7 | 14 | TRBV4-1 | - | - | TGCGCCAGCAGCCAAGAGGCGGGGAGATACGAGCAGTACTTC | CASSQEAGRYEQYF
TRBJ2-7 | 14 | TRBV10-3 | TRBD2 | - | TGTGCCACCTGGGCTAGCGGGGGTGTCTACGAGCAGTACTTC | CATWASGGVYEQYF
TRBJ2-1 | 17 | TRBV7-8 | TRBD2 | - | TGTGCCAGCAGCCGGACGAGACTAGCGGGGAGGAACAATGAGCAGTTCTTC | CASSRTRLAGRNNEQFF
TRBJ1-1 | 13 | TRBV5-1 | - | - | TGCGCCAGCAGCTCACTCCTGAACACTGAAGCTTTCTTT | CASSSLLNTEAFF
TRBJ2-7 | 12 | TRBV7-2 | TRBD1 | - | TGTGCCAGCAGCTCACGGACAGGCGAGCAGTACTTC | CASSSRTGEQYF
TRBJ2-2 | 15 | TRBV7-6 | TRBD1 | - | TGTGCCAGCAGTCAGACAGGGGGCAGCACCGGGGAGCTGTTTTTT | CASSQTGGSTGELFF
TRBJ1-1 | 14 | TRBV29-1 | TRBD1 | few | TGCAGCGTTGAAACAGGGGGTTTGTGGACTGAAGCTTTCTTT | CSVETGGLWTEAFF
TRBJ2-6 | 17 | TRBV5-1 | TRBD1 | - | TGCGCCAGCAGCCCGGGACAGGGATACTCTGGGGCCAACGTCCTGACTTTC | CASSPGQGYSGANVLTF
TRBJ1-4 | 12 | TRBV5-1 | - | once | TGCGCCAGCAGCTTGGCTGGGGGGAAACTGTTTTTT | CASSLAGGKLFF
TRBJ1-2 | 14 | TRBV4-3 | TRBD1 | - | TGCGCCAGCAGCCTTTCGGGACAGGGGGATGGCTACACCTTC | CASSLSGQGDGYTF
TRBJ2-7 | 16 | TRBV7-8 | - | - | TGTGCCAGCAGCACGCACCGCGGGATCCGCTCCTACGAGCAGTACTTC | CASSTHRGIRSYEQYF
TRBJ1-2 | 13 | TRBV30 | TRBD1 | - | TGTGCCTGGGAAGGACAGGGGTCCTATGGCTACACCTTC | CAWEGQGSYGYTF
TRBJ2-7 | 14 | TRBV10-3 | TRBD1 | - | TGTGCCATCAATTCCGGGACAGGGTTAAACGAGCAGTACTTC | CAINSGTGLNEQYF
TRBJ1-1 | 15 | TRBV19 | TRBD1 | - | TGTGCCAGCTACCGCACAGGGGGCGAAGGAACTGAAGCTTTCTTT | CASYRTGGEGTEAFF
TRBJ2-3 | 20 | TRBV14 | TRBD2 | - | TGTGCCAGCAGCGGCCCCCCGGTTGAGCGGGGGGGCCGATACACAGATACGCAGTATTTT | CASSGPPVERGGRYTDTQYF
TRBJ2-3 | 19 | TRBV7-2 | TRBD2 | - | TGTGCCAGCAGCTTAGTCTCTAGCGGGGGGGCAGCAAGCACAGATACGCAGTATTTT | CASSLVSSGGAASTDTQYF
TRBJ1-4 | 16 | TRBV7-9 | TRBD1 | few | TGTGCCAGCAGCTTAGACAGGGGGCGAACTAATGAAAAACTGTTTTTT | CASSLDRGRTNEKLFF
TRBJ2-5 | 13 | TRBV5-1 | - | - | TGCGCCAGCAGTCCCCAGACAGCCGAGACCCAGTACTTC | CASSPQTAETQYF
TRBJ1-1 | 15 | TRBV18 | TRBD1 | few | TGTGCCAGCTCACGATCTCAGGGGGAGAACACTGAAGCTTTCTTT | CASSRSQGENTEAFF
TRBJ1-6 | 13 | TRBV6-5 | - | - | TGTGCCAGCAGTTCAGGGTTGGATTCACCCCTCCACTTT | CASSSGLDSPLHF
TRBJ2-1 | 13 | TRBV23-1 | TRBD1 | - | TGCGCCAGCAGGTGGACAGGCAGAACTGAGCAGTTCTTC | CASRWTGRTEQFF
TRBJ1-1 | 19 | TRBV6-2/TRBV6-3 | TRBD1 | - | TGTGCCAGCAGTTATCTGGCCCCGGGACAGGGGTTTATGAACACTGAAGCTTTCTTT | CASSYLAPGQGFMNTEAFF
TRBJ2-2 | 14 | TRBV24-1 | - | - | TGTGCCACCAGAGGAGCTGGGAACACCGGGGAGCTGTTTTTT | CATRGAGNTGELFF